The 23 T cell receptor beta chains given below trace back to one sample, sequenced in a study of control samples from healthy donors and cancer patients. TCRdb's copy holds only in-frame clones and misses some; the assay was immunoSEQ multiplex PCR. The sample lists some 120,000 clones; more than 75% were seen once. The sample was blood. Receptors were obtained from a man in his late teens or twenties in good health.

The chain couples TRBV3-1 (or the pseudogene TRBV3-2) to TRBJ2-7, with 9 positions matching TRBD2. The J segment lost 2 bases and the V segment lost 6 bases, leaving 8 bases of the junction unmatched. The CDR3 totals 15 residues. The germline V gene encodes CDR1 LGHDT and CDR2 YNNKEL (reference sequence). The CDR3 reads CASSRGASGTYEQYF. For the CDR3, the DNA is TGTGCCAGCAGTCGAGGGGCTAGCGGGACCTACGAGCAGTACTTC.

The V and J genes are TRBV7-3 and TRBJ2-2, with 8 bases aligning to TRBD1. The length of the CDR3 is 14 residues. J was trimmed by 4 bases and V by 3 bases; bases with no gene match: 1. Germline values: CDR1 SGHTA, CDR2 FQGTGA. The DNA of the CDR3 is TGTGCCAGCAGCTTTGACAGGGGCACCGGGGAGCTGTTTTTT. Amino acids: CASSFDRGTGELFF.

The V call is TRBV28, the J call TRBJ2-7; no reliable D call. V lost 3 bases and J 5 bases, leaving 8 bases between the germline ends. This CDR3 region has 12 residues. Germline CDR1 MDHEN, CDR2 SYDVKM. The CDR3 DNA reads TGTGCCAGCAGTTTGAAACAAAACGAGCAGTACTTC. It is translated as CASSLKQNEQYF. Supplemented by reference TRBV28 and TRBJ2-7, the full variable domain reads DVKVTQSSRYLVKRTGEKVFLECVQDMDHENMFWYRQDPGLGLRLIYFSYDVKMKEKGDIPEGYSVSREKKERFSLILESASTNQTSMYLCASSLKQNEQYFGPGTRLTVT.

This chain joins TRBV6-5 and TRBJ1-2; D unclear. CDR1 and CDR2 from the germline V gene are MNHEY and SVGAGI. V was clipped by 5 bases and J by 5 bases, with 12 bases between them. The CDR3 runs 13 residues. The CDR3 bases are TGTGCCAGCAGTCCCCCGGCAGCTTATGGCTACACCTTC. This gives the protein CASSPPAAYGYTF.

The gene calls are TRBV11-1 and TRBJ1-1; 9 bases align to TRBD1. The CDR3 is 15 amino acids. V lost 5 bases, J lost 6 bases, and 10 bases stayed unmatched. Germline-derived CDR1 and CDR2 are SGHAT and FQDESV (reference sequence). CDR3 nucleotides: TGTGCCAGCAGCCCTCTCGGGACAGGGATAGCTGAAGCTTTCTTT. As protein: CASSPLGTGIAEAFF. Combining the CDR3 with reference TRBV11-1 and TRBJ1-1 gives the whole variable domain EAEVAQSPRYKITEKSQAVAFWCDPISGHATLYWYRQILGQGPELLVQFQDESVVDDSQLPKDRFSAERLKGVDSTLKIQPAELGDSAMYLCASSPLGTGIAEAFFGQGTRLTVV.

The rearrangement uses TRBV25-1 and TRBJ2-3; 8 positions match TRBD2. The length of the CDR3 is 15 residues. CDR1 and CDR2 from the germline V gene are MGHDK and SYGVNS. Trimming took 2 bases from V and 7 from J; bases not matched to a gene: 8. The CDR3 sequence is CASSEAVAGKNTQYF. CDR3 DNA sequence: TGTGCCAGCAGTGAAGCGGTAGCGGGAAAAAATACGCAGTATTTT.

The rearrangement links TRBV6-6 to TRBJ2-7; 9 nucleotides agree with TRBD1. In germline, CDR1 is MNHNY, CDR2 SVGAGI (reference sequence). The CDR3 consists of 19 residues. J lost 0 bases, V lost 6 bases, and 18 bases had no gene match. The CDR3: CASSYRTGVLSGHSYEQYF. The CDR3 region has the DNA TGTGCCAGCAGCTACCGGACAGGGGTGCTTTCGGGCCACTCCTACGAGCAGTACTTC.

V usage is TRBV5-6 and J usage is TRBJ1-2; D not resolved. CDR3 length: 17 residues. Trimming shortened V by 1 base and J by 4 bases, and 20 bases separated the two germline ends. Germline V CDR1 and CDR2: SGHDT, YYEEEE. CDR3 sequence reads: CASSLFRSREQPYGYTF. CDR3 DNA sequence: TGTGCCAGCAGCTTGTTTCGTTCTCGGGAGCAGCCCTATGGCTACACCTTC.

Only a few counts were recorded for this clone. The chain joins TRBV7-9 to TRBJ1-5; 9 nucleotides align to TRBD1. This CDR3 contains 16 residues. The trim removed 5 bases at V and 6 bases at J, leaving 11 bases unmatched. Germline V lookup: CDR1 SEHNR, CDR2 FQNEAQ (reference sequence). The CDR3 here is CASSTSGTGKGQPQHF. The CDR3 bases are TGTGCCAGCAGCACCTCCGGGACAGGGAAGGGTCAGCCCCAGCATTTT.

The chain joins TRBV27 to TRBJ2-7; D unresolved. Germline CDR1 and CDR2: MNHEY and SMNVEV (reference sequence). The CDR3 has 13 residues. Trimming stripped 6 bases from V and 3 bases from J, with 12 bases between. CDR3 in amino acids: CASSRGAFYEQYF. CDR3 DNA: TGTGCCAGCAGCCGAGGAGCGTTCTACGAGCAGTACTTC.

This clone was seen only a few times. The gene calls are TRBV2 and TRBJ2-1; 9 bases are a match to TRBD2. Germline V CDR1 and CDR2: SNHLY, FYNNEI. CDR3 length: 13 amino acids. J was trimmed by 5 bases and V by 9 bases; bases with no gene match: 5. The CDR3 DNA follows: TGTGCCAGTGGGACTAGCAGGGACAATGAGCAGTTCTTC. Its translation: CASGTSRDNEQFF. Combining the CDR3 with reference TRBV2 and TRBJ2-1 gives the whole variable domain EPEVTQTPSHQVTQMGQEVILRCVPISNHLYFYWYRQILGQKVEFLVSFYNNEISEKSEIFDDQFSVERPDGSNFTLKIRSTKLEDSAMYFCASGTSRDNEQFFGPGTRLTVL.

The V call is TRBV15, the J call TRBJ2-7; tentatively, D is TRBD1 or TRBD2 (5 bases each). The V gene lost 1 base and the J gene lost 2 bases, with 9 bases spanning the gap. The CDR3 loop spans 14 amino acids. Germline V gives CDR1 LNHNV, CDR2 YYDKDF (reference sequence). As DNA, the CDR3 is TGTGCCACCAGCAGAGCAGGGACGACCTACGAGCAGTACTTC. Protein product: CATSRAGTTYEQYF.

V gene TRBV6-4 combines with J gene TRBJ2-1; TRBD2 agrees at 12 bases. Germline trimming cut 5 bases from V and 8 bases from J; bases unmatched to any gene: 4. Germline values: CDR1 MRHNA, CDR2 SNTAGT. The length of the CDR3 is 14 residues. The CDR3 reads CASSRLAGEHEQFF. CDR3 sequence (DNA): TGTGCCAGCAGTAGACTAGCGGGAGAGCATGAGCAGTTCTTC.

The chain recombines TRBV21-1 with TRBJ2-3; the D call TRBD2 from the table was never checked on the DNA. TRBV21-1 is a documented pseudogene. This CDR3 is 18 amino acids long. The CDR3 loop reads CASSKVGKAGEGADTQYF. CDR3 DNA: TGTGCCAGCAGCAAAGTCGGGAAAGCGGGAGAGGGGGCAGATACGCAGTATTTT.

The chain recombines TRBV28 with TRBJ2-1; 9 nucleotides match TRBD2. The J segment lost 6 bases and the V segment lost 7 bases, leaving 10 bases of the junction unmatched. CDR1 is MDHEN and CDR2 is SYDVKM in the germline V gene. The CDR3 runs 15 residues. The DNA for the CDR3 is TGTGCCAGCAAAGAGGCGGGAGGGGCCCTCAATGAGCAGTTCTTC. It is translated as CASKEAGGALNEQFF.

J is TRBJ2-2 and V is TRBV19; D uncertain. V lost 6 bases to trimming and J lost 8 bases, with 4 bases between them. There are 10 residues in the CDR3. CDR1 and CDR2 from the germline V gene are LNHDA and SQIVND (reference sequence). As DNA, the CDR3 is TGTGCCAGTAGGCAGGGGGAGCTGTTTTTT. This encodes CASRQGELFF.

The chain links TRBV6-5 to TRBJ2-3; 8 bases are shared with TRBD2. Germline CDR1 reads MNHEY; CDR2 reads SVGAGI. The CDR3 consists of 15 residues. V gave up 6 bases and J gave up 4 bases; unmatched junction bases: 9. The chain's CDR3 is CASRRTSINPDTQYF. The CDR3 region has the DNA TGTGCCAGCAGGCGGACTAGCATCAATCCAGATACGCAGTATTTT.

The count of this clone is one. This chain links TRBV10-3 with TRBJ2-5; D is possibly TRBD1 (6 bases). The germline gives CDR1 ENHRY, CDR2 SYGVKD. There are 13 residues in the CDR3. Trimming removed 5 bases from V and 1 base from J, with 8 bases in between. CDR3 residues: CAISRTAQETQYF. DNA of the CDR3: TGTGCCATCAGTCGGACAGCCCAAGAGACCCAGTACTTC.

The gene calls are TRBV29-1 and TRBJ1-2; D not certain. The CDR3 contains 13 residues. V lost 4 bases and J lost 3, with 12 bases in between. Per the germline V gene, CDR1 is SQVTM and CDR2 is ANQGSEA. In DNA form, the CDR3 reads TGCAGCGTTGCCGACCCTAGGGACTATGGCTACACCTTC. Its protein is CSVADPRDYGYTF.

Points on this clone: Different DNA sequences within this sample yield the same CDR3. The V and J genes are TRBV5-1 and TRBJ1-5; D gene ambiguous. Trimming pared 8 bases from V and 6 bases from J, leaving 12 bases between. CDR1 is SGHRS and CDR2 is YFSETQ in the germline V gene. CDR3 size: 12 residues. DNA of the CDR3: TGCGCCAGTTCGCCTGAGGGTCAGCCCCAGCATTTT. It translates to CASSPEGQPQHF.

The chain couples TRBV29-1 to TRBJ1-1; D is unresolved. The CDR3 sequence is 13 residues long. Deletions cut 4 bases from V and 9 bases from J, with 18 bases between. Per the germline V gene, CDR1 is SQVTM and CDR2 is ANQGSEA. The CDR3 protein is CSVVPRLREKAFF. CDR3 DNA sequence: TGCAGCGTTGTCCCCCGACTCCGAGAAAAAGCTTTCTTT.

The V call is TRBV18, the J call TRBJ2-7; 8 nucleotides agree with TRBD1. Germline V gene data show CDR1 as KGHSH and CDR2 as LQKENI. The CDR3 extends over 16 amino acids. The V segment lost 5 bases and the J segment 6 bases; nucleotides outside the gene matches: 15. CDR3 nucleotides: TGTGCCAGCTCATCGCGACAGGGGCCGTACCTCCCCGAGCAGTACTTC. Residues: CASSSRQGPYLPEQYF.

The gene calls are TRBV3-1 (or the pseudogene TRBV3-2) and TRBJ2-4; the D gene is possibly TRBD1 (7 bases). Germline lookup yields CDR1 LGHDT and CDR2 YNNKEL (reference sequence). This CDR3 is built from 19 residues. V lost 0 bases to trimming and J lost 0 bases, with 18 bases between them. CDR3 bases: TGTGCCAGCAGCCAAGAAACACCCGCAGGGGGACTAGCCAAAAACATTCAGTACTTC. Residues: CASSQETPAGGLAKNIQYF.